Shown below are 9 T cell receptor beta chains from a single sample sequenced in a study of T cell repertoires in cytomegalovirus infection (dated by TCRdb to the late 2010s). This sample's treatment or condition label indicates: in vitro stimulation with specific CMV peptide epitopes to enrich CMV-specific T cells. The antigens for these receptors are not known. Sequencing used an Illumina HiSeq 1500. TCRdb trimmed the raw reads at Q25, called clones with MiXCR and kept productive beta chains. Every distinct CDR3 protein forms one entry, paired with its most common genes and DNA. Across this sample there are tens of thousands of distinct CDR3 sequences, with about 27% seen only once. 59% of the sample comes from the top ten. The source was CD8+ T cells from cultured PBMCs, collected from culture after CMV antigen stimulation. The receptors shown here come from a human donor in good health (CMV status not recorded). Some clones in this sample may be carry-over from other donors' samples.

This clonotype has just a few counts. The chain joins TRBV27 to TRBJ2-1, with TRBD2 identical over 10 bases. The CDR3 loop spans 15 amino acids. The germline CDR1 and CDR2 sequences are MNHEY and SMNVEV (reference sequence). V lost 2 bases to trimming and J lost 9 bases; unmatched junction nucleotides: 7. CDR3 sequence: CASSLGLAGASEQFF. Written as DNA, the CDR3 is TGTGCCAGCAGTTTAGGGCTAGCGGGGGCGAGTGAGCAGTTCTTC.

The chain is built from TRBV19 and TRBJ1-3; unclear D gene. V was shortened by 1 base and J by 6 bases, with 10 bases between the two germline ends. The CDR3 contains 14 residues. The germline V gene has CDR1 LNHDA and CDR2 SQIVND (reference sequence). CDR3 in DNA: TGTGCCAGTAGTATAGGAGGGTCGGCAAACACCATATATTTT. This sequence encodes CASSIGGSANTIYF.

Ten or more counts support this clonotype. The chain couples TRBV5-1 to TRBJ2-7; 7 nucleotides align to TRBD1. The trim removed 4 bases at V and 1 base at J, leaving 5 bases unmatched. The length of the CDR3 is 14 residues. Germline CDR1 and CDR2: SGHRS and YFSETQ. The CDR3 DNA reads TGCGCCAGCAGCACTAAACAGGGGTCCTACGAGCAGTACTTC. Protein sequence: CASSTKQGSYEQYF.

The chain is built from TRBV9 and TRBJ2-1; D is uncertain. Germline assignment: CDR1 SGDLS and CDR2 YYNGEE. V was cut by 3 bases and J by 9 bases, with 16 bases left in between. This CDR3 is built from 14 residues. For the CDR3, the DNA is TGTGCCAGCAGCGCCGGTGACTCGGGTGGTGAGCAGTTCTTC. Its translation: CASSAGDSGGEQFF.

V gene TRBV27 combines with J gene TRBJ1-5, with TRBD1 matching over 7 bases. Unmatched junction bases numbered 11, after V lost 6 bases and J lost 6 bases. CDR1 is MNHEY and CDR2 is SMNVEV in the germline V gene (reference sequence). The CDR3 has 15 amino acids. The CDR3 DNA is TGTGCCAGCAGCCCATCGACAGGGACGAGTCAGCCCCAGCATTTT. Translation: CASSPSTGTSQPQHF.

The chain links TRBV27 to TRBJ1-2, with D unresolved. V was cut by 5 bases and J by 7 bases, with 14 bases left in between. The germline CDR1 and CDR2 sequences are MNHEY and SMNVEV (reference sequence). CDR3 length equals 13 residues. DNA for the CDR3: TGTGCCAGCAGTCTGGACGGAGCCGGTGGCTACACCTTC. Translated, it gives CASSLDGAGGYTF.

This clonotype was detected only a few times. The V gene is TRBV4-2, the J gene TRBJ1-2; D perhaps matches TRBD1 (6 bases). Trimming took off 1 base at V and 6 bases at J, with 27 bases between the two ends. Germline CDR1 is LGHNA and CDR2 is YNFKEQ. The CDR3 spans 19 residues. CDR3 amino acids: CASSQGGQGAGHRLHGYTF. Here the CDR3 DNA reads TGTGCCAGCAGCCAAGGGGGCCAGGGAGCGGGACACAGATTACATGGCTACACCTTC.

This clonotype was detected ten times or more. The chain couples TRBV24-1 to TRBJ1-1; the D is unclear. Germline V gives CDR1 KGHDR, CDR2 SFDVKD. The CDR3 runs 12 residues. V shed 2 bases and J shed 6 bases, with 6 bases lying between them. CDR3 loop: CATSDSTSEAFF. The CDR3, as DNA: TGTGCCACCAGTGATTCGACCTCTGAAGCTTTCTTT.

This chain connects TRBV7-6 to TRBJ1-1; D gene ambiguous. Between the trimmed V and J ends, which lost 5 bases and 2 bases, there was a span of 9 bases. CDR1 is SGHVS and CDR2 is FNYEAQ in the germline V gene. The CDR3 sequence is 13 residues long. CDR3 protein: CASSPTVNTEAFF. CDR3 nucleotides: TGTGCCAGCAGCCCAACGGTTAACACTGAAGCTTTCTTT.